This T cell receptor beta chain was identified during a study of EBV T-cell therapy then PD-1 blockade in nasopharyngeal carcinoma. CDR1 and CDR2 (germline): LNHDA, SQIVND (reference sequence). The CDR3 has 11 residues. Trimming removed 5 bases at V and 6 bases at J, with 4 bases between. TCRdb's copy holds only in-frame clones and misses some; the assay was immunoSEQ multiplex PCR. The sample shows about 14,000 clones, 84% of them seen only once. Concerning this clone itself: Its matching antigen is unknown.

Treatment of the sample: AdE1-LMPpoly-expanded autologous EBV-specific T-cell therapy followed by anti-PD-1 nivolumab. This receptor was taken from a man aged 35-49 years with nasopharyngeal carcinoma. Sequences were derived from CD8+ T cells from blood, sampled at roughly day 99 from a patient whose treatment included autologous EBV-specific T cells and nivolumab. This rearrangement joins TRBV19 to TRBJ2-2; the D is unclear. The CDR3 is CASSPSGELFF. The CDR3 DNA reads TGTGCCAGTAGTCCTTCCGGGGAGCTGTTTTTT.